This paragraph reports one TCR beta chain. Its antigen is not identified. This sample is drawn from a study of cytomegalovirus exposure and HLA in healthy donors. As for the study in general: Among the approximately 400 donors who were genotyped, about 84% fell in the genetic ancestry cluster that is associated with self-reported Caucasian donors. Study-wide results and limits: A missense variant in DCLRE1C was later tied to TCR beta V- and J-gene trimming. Across all donors, roughly uniform sequencing depth was an assumption of the presence/absence analyses. CMV antigen specificity was confirmed in vitro for a few CMV-associated chains.

Germline trimming cut 2 bases from V and 6 bases from J; bases unmatched to any gene: 8. Germline loops: CDR1 SQVTM, CDR2 ANQGSEA. This CDR3 region has 14 residues. The PCR was carried out with 60 Vbeta primers and 13 Jbeta primers. Produced via immunoSEQ multiplex PCR; TCRdb's table is partial and in-frame only. The record lists 100,000 to 150,000 clones, of which the ten most abundant hold approximately 1.7%. This chain links TRBV29-1 with TRBJ2-3; TRBD1 aligns across 7 bases. Sequencing used PBMCs. This sequence was found in a man younger than 35 in good health and CMV-seronegative. The CDR3 region has the DNA TGCAGCGTTGAAAAGGGGGCTATAAGGGATACGCAGTATTTT. Residues: CSVEKGAIRDTQYF.